This TCR beta chain derives from a study of T cell responses to AZD1222 COVID-19 vaccine. Sequencing used immunoSEQ multiplex PCR; TCRdb keeps in-frame clones, though not all of them. Found here are about 150,000 clones, approximately 90% of them singletons; the top ten hold about 1.6%. Study-level results: Dominant CD4 TCR responses targeted spike regions 160-218 and 743-854. Baseline antibody screening turned up just five to seven seropositive AZD1222 recipients. Recipients of two AZD1222 doses showed rising Spike-specific TCR breadth and depth.

About this clone: Its antigen remains unidentified.

The germline gives CDR1 MNHNS, CDR2 SASEGT. This CDR3 has 14 residues. The V end was cut by 2 bases, the J end by 9 bases, with 14 bases between. The V and J genes are TRBV6-1 and TRBJ1-5; perhaps TRBD1 as D (5 bases). This sequence was found in an adult who received the AZD1222 COVID-19 vaccine. This sample comprised peripheral blood, obtained 28 days after the second AZD1222 dose. CDR3 protein: CASSEWRGGRPQHF. The CDR3 nucleotides are TGTGCCAGCAGTGAATGGCGGGGGGGGAGGCCCCAGCATTTT.